This T cell receptor beta chain originates from a study of CD8 T cells in Susac syndrome. Study in general: Among the Susac syndrome patients sequenced, over five had active disease and eight or nine were in remission.

The length of the CDR3 is 15 residues. V shed 4 bases, J shed 0 bases, and the junction held 3 bases outside the gene matches. CDR1 MNHEY and CDR2 SVGEGT come from the germline V gene. The RNA, roughly 0.45 to 1 ug, was put through reverse transcription using random hexamers. Amplification of TCR beta CDR3 spanned 54 Vbeta and 13 Jbeta via immunoSEQ multiplex PCR. Each CDR3 protein gets one entry after TCRdb re-called the immunoSEQ multiplex PCR reads with MiXCR. The data contain some 180,000 distinct CDR3 sequences, more than 85% of them singletons. The authors carried out high-throughput sequencing of TCR beta. They applied it to CD8+ and CD4+ T cells obtained from blood. The study, taken as a whole, reports: CD4+ T cell repertoires in Susac syndrome exhibited no evidence of clonal expansion.

A note on this clonotype: Its antigen is not identified.

Material for sequencing was CD4+ T cells from PBMCs. The source of this sequence is a human donor with Susac syndrome. This chain uses TRBV6-2 or TRBV6-3 with TRBJ2-1; TRBD2 matches 7 bases. Here the CDR3 DNA reads TGTGCCAGCAGTTCAGCGGGGAACTCCTACAATGAGCAGTTCTTC. Translated: CASSSAGNSYNEQFF.